These 22 T cell receptor beta chains share one sample of origin, sequenced in a study of cytomegalovirus exposure and HLA in healthy donors. PCR primers comprised 60 Vbeta and 13 Jbeta primers. TCRdb keeps only in-frame clones here, not all; method: immunoSEQ multiplex PCR. The data show under 250,000 clones, around 83% seen once. Sequenced sample: PBMCs. These receptors came from a woman in her thirties or forties in good health and CMV-seronegative.

This clone showed up just once. The rearrangement joins TRBV27 to TRBJ2-1, with 7 bases lining up with TRBD2. V shed 5 bases, J shed 6 bases, and the junction held 7 bases outside the gene matches. Germline V lookup: CDR1 MNHEY, CDR2 SMNVEV (reference sequence). The CDR3 extends over 14 amino acids. CDR3 nucleotides: TGTGCCAGCAGTCTCGGGACTAACTTCAATGAGCAGTTCTTC. It translates to CASSLGTNFNEQFF.

This clone was seen a few times. The genes are TRBV4-2 and TRBJ2-2; TRBD1 matches at 11 bases. From germline, CDR1 is LGHNA and CDR2 YNFKEQ. V lost 1 base and J lost 6; bases outside the gene matches: 1. There are 15 residues in the CDR3. The CDR3 DNA sequence: TGTGCCAGCAGCCAAGGGACAGGGGGCGCCGGGGAGCTGTTTTTT. Amino acid sequence: CASSQGTGGAGELFF.

The rearrangement uses TRBV19 and TRBJ1-1, with 7 bases lining up with TRBD1. Germline-derived CDR1 and CDR2 are LNHDA and SQIVND (reference sequence). V was pared by 5 bases and J by 4 bases, with 4 bases of the junction left unmatched. CDR3 length: 13 residues. CDR3 in DNA: TGTGCCAGTAGTCCAGGGGGTAGCACTGAAGCTTTCTTT. Its protein product is CASSPGGSTEAFF.

V is TRBV28 and J is TRBJ1-1; TRBD1 might be the D (5 bases). The germline V and J ends were trimmed by 2 bases and 4 bases, with 17 bases remaining between them. Germline loops: CDR1 MDHEN, CDR2 SYDVKM. CDR3 size: 16 residues. The CDR3 bases are TGTGCCAGCAGTTTAGCGTCCGCGGCCGGGGGCACTGAAGCTTTCTTT. It translates to CASSLASAAGGTEAFF.

The chain carries TRBV15 and TRBJ1-1, with no clear D. The CDR3 spans 15 residues. In germline, CDR1 is LNHNV, CDR2 YYDKDF (reference sequence). V lost 3 bases to trimming and J lost 2 bases, with 13 bases between them. This chain's CDR3 is CATSRPNGVNTEAFF. CDR3 nucleotides: TGTGCCACCAGCAGGCCGAACGGAGTTAACACTGAAGCTTTCTTT.

This rearrangement joins TRBV10-3 to TRBJ2-7; D unresolved. Trimming pared 1 base from V and 4 bases from J, leaving 5 bases between. The CDR3 totals 12 residues. Germline CDR1 reads ENHRY; CDR2 reads SYGVKD. The CDR3 DNA follows: TGTGCCATCAGTGAGTTTGAGTACGAGCAGTACTTC. Residues: CAISEFEYEQYF.

The V call is TRBV5-1, the J call TRBJ2-5; a weak D match, TRBD2 (6 bases). Germline V gene lookup returns CDR1 SGHRS and CDR2 YFSETQ. This CDR3 contains 15 residues. V lost 5 bases and J lost 5, with 19 bases in between. This CDR3 is CASSSDGGRGETQYF. The CDR3 DNA sequence: TGCGCCAGCAGTTCGGACGGAGGGAGAGGGGAGACCCAGTACTTC.

The chain joins TRBV7-3 to TRBJ2-3, with no clear D. Trimming took 4 bases from V and 10 from J, leaving 3 bases between them. Germline-derived CDR1 and CDR2 are SGHTA and FQGTGA. CDR3 length: 9 amino acids. This CDR3 is CASSSSQYF. Here the CDR3 DNA reads TGTGCCAGCAGCTCATCGCAGTATTTT. The full variable domain, rest sourced from reference TRBV7-3 and TRBJ2-3, is GAGVSQTPSNKVTEKGKYVELRCDPISGHTALYWYRQSLGQGPEFLIYFQGTGAADDSGLPNDRFFAVRPEGSVSTLKIQRTERGDSAVYLCASSSSQYFGPGTRLTVL.

The V call is TRBV30, the J call TRBJ1-3; a weak D match, TRBD1 (6 bases). The length of the CDR3 is 14 residues. Trimming cost V 0 bases and J 2 bases, with 8 bases left between them. Per germline, CDR1 GTSNPN and CDR2 SVGIG (reference sequence). The CDR3 DNA reads TGTGCCTGGAGTGTCGCAGGGGCTGGAAACACCATATATTTT. Its translation: CAWSVAGAGNTIYF.

The V call is TRBV27, the J call TRBJ2-7; 7 positions agree with TRBD1. Per the germline V gene, CDR1 is MNHEY and CDR2 is SMNVEV (reference sequence). The CDR3 contains 16 residues. The junction had 12 bases not matched to a gene; V was cut back by 4 bases and J by 3 bases. CDR3 coding DNA: TGTGCCAGCAGTTCCCCACAACGACAGGGAATCTACGAGCAGTACTTC. Encoded protein: CASSSPQRQGIYEQYF.

This chain joins TRBV5-6 and TRBJ2-5, with TRBD2 matching 10 bases. The last part of the DNA fits TRBJ2-7 better; the J call may be wrong. The CDR3 consists of 18 residues. CDR1 SGHDT and CDR2 YYEEEE come from the germline V gene. The CDR3 loop is CASTITLGLASSSYEQYF. The CDR3 coding sequence is TGTGCCAGCACCATTACCTTGGGACTAGCGTCGAGCTCCTACGAGCAGTACTTC.

This rearrangement joins TRBV18 to TRBJ2-7; 8 bases fit TRBD2. The CDR3 runs 16 residues. V was clipped by 2 bases and J by 2 bases; unmatched bases: 8. Germline V gives CDR1 KGHSH, CDR2 LQKENI. This CDR3 reads CASSPAGGLGAYEQYF. The CDR3 DNA sequence: TGTGCCAGCTCACCAGCGGGGGGACTAGGAGCCTACGAGCAGTACTTC.

V gene TRBV19 combines with J gene TRBJ1-2, with D possibly TRBD1 on 5 matching bases. This CDR3 has 15 amino acids. V was shortened by 3 bases and J by 7 bases, with 18 bases between the two germline ends. In germline, CDR1 is LNHDA, CDR2 SQIVND (reference sequence). The DNA for the CDR3 is TGTGCCAGTAGTATGACCGCCGGGGGGACGGGTGGCTACACCTTC. Amino acids: CASSMTAGGTGGYTF.

J is TRBJ1-1 and V is TRBV2; 11 positions agree with TRBD1. The CDR3 sequence is 13 residues long. V dropped 7 bases and J dropped 7; count of bases not matched to a gene: 5. Germline CDR1 and CDR2: SNHLY and FYNNEI. CDR3 nucleotides: TGTGCCAGCACAGGACAGGGGGCGGGTGAAGCTTTCTTT. As protein: CASTGQGAGEAFF.

As for this clone: It is unclear where the CDR3 begins or ends on the DNA, so no DNA is shown, and the CDR3 is as TCRdb lists it. CDR3 sequence: CASSLDVGAGANVLTF. V and J are TRBV5-1 and TRBJ2-6; the D call TRBD1 from the table was never checked on the DNA. The CDR3 sequence runs 16 residues, both termini included. The germline V gene encodes CDR1 SGHRS and CDR2 YFSETQ.

This clone was found a few times. This chain uses TRBV5-4 with TRBJ2-5; TRBD1 might be the D (6 bases). Germline assignment: CDR1 SGHNT and CDR2 YYREEE (reference sequence). Trimming took off 4 bases at V and 3 bases at J, with 16 bases between the two ends. This CDR3 region has 15 residues. CDR3 residues: CASSPKTGLKETQYF. CDR3 DNA sequence: TGTGCCAGCAGCCCGAAAACAGGGCTAAAAGAGACCCAGTACTTC.

The chain joins TRBV7-9 to TRBJ1-2, with D possibly TRBD1 on 5 matching bases. Trimming removed 0 bases from V and 0 bases from J, with 11 bases in between. The length of the CDR3 is 16 residues. Germline V CDR1 and CDR2: SEHNR, FQNEAQ (reference sequence). The CDR3 region is CASSLALTVANYGYTF. The CDR3 DNA is TGTGCCAGCAGCTTAGCGTTGACAGTTGCTAACTATGGCTACACCTTC.

The chain has TRBV28 and TRBJ2-1; 7 positions match TRBD1. Germline CDR1 reads MDHEN; CDR2 reads SYDVKM. The CDR3 runs to 16 residues. The V gene end was trimmed by 5 bases and the J gene end by 4 bases; junction bases not matched to a gene: 11. The CDR3 DNA is TGTGCCAGCAGTGGCACCTACAGGGGCCGATACAATGAGCAGTTCTTC. Amino acids: CASSGTYRGRYNEQFF.

The rearrangement joins TRBV9 to TRBJ2-1, with 11 bases identical to TRBD2. The CDR3 loop spans 16 amino acids. V shed 4 bases, J shed 4 bases, and the junction held 7 bases outside the gene matches. CDR1 is SGDLS and CDR2 is YYNGEE in the germline V gene. This CDR3 is CASSPTTSGNYNEQFF. As DNA, the CDR3 is TGTGCCAGCAGCCCGACGACTAGCGGGAATTACAATGAGCAGTTCTTC.

The V and J genes are TRBV6-6 and TRBJ2-2; the match to TRBD1 covers 9 bases. This CDR3 is built from 15 residues. Germline CDR1 MNHNY, CDR2 SVGAGI (reference sequence). Unmatched junction bases numbered 10, after V lost 5 bases and J lost 9 bases. Here the CDR3 DNA reads TGTGCCAGCAGTGACCAGACAGGGGGGAGTAGGGAGCTGTTTTTT. This translates into CASSDQTGGSRELFF.

This rearrangement joins TRBV2 to TRBJ2-7; D not resolved. Germline lookup yields CDR1 SNHLY and CDR2 FYNNEI. This CDR3 spans 16 amino acids. V was pared by 1 base and J by 3 bases, with 16 bases between. In nucleotides, the CDR3 is TGTGCCAGCAGTGAAGGATCGCTAGTCCATTTCTACGAGCAGTACTTC. This translates into CASSEGSLVHFYEQYF.

The CDR3 nucleotides are TGTGCCAGCAGCGGGACTAGCGGGAGTTACAATGAGCAGTTCTTC. Amino acids: CASSGTSGSYNEQFF. The chain recombines TRBV2 with TRBJ2-1; TRBD2 agrees at 14 bases. CDR1 is SNHLY, CDR2 FYNNEI, per germline. CDR3 size: 15 residues. With 6 bases clipped from V and 4 bases from J, the junction kept 2 bases outside the gene matches.